The 25 T cell receptor beta chains given below trace back to one sample, sequenced in a study of blood T cell repertoires in COVID-19. The repertoire was sequenced with immunoSEQ multiplex PCR; TCRdb's copy has only in-frame clones and lacks some. The table shows 180,000 or so clones, with approximately 85% occurring only once. Sequencing used peripheral blood. The receptors come from a woman aged 55-69 years with acute or convalescent COVID-19.

The chain carries TRBV6-1 and TRBJ1-2; perhaps TRBD1 as D (5 bases). CDR1 and CDR2 (germline): MNHNS, SASEGT. V lost 0 bases and J 5 bases, leaving 19 bases between the germline ends. The CDR3 length is 17 residues. The chain's CDR3 is CASSEARFSGISYGYTF. As DNA, the CDR3 is TGTGCCAGCAGTGAAGCGCGCTTCTCAGGGATATCTTATGGCTACACCTTC.

This chain links TRBV6-5 with TRBJ1-6, with D perhaps matching TRBD1 (6 bases). The CDR3 has 13 residues. The germline CDR1 and CDR2 sequences are MNHEY and SVGAGI. Trimming shortened V by 8 bases and J by 7 bases, and 12 bases separated the two germline ends. Written as DNA, the CDR3 is TGTGCCAGCCAATCCAGGGGCAATTCACCCCTCCACTTT. Its translation is CASQSRGNSPLHF.

This chain connects TRBV30 to TRBJ2-3; weak D call: TRBD1 (6 bases). Germline loops: CDR1 GTSNPN, CDR2 SVGIG (reference sequence). CDR3 length equals 14 residues. V dropped 4 bases and J dropped 3 bases, with 14 bases sitting between them. CDR3 in amino acids: CAWTGQMGTDTQYF. The CDR3 DNA reads as TGTGCCTGGACCGGACAGATGGGAACAGATACGCAGTATTTT.

In this sample, this clone turned up once. The gene calls are TRBV30 and TRBJ1-2; 7 bases match TRBD1. Unmatched junction bases numbered 6, after V lost 4 bases and J lost 7 bases. The CDR3 runs 12 residues. The germline V gene has CDR1 GTSNPN and CDR2 SVGIG (reference sequence). CDR3 region: CAWKRTGGGYTF. The DNA for the CDR3 is TGTGCCTGGAAACGGACAGGCGGTGGCTACACCTTC. The whole variable domain, filled in from reference TRBV30 and TRBJ1-2, reads SQTIHQWPATLVQPVGSPLSLECTVEGTSNPNLYWYRQAAGRGLQLLFYSVGIGQISSEVPQNLSASRPQDRQFILSSKKLLLSDSGFYLCAWKRTGGGYTFGSGTRLTVV.

The J gene is TRBJ2-5, the V gene TRBV3-1 (or the pseudogene TRBV3-2); TRBD2 matches 7 bases. This CDR3 is 14 amino acids long. The J segment lost 1 base and the V segment lost 6 bases, leaving 5 bases of the junction unmatched. Germline V gives CDR1 LGHDT, CDR2 YNNKEL (reference sequence). The CDR3 sequence: CASRLSSGQETQYF. CDR3 coding DNA: TGTGCCAGCAGACTCTCTAGCGGCCAAGAGACCCAGTACTTC.

The count of this clone is one. The chain uses TRBV2 and TRBJ1-4; TRBD1 matches at 8 bases. V lost 1 base, J lost 3 bases, and 10 bases stayed unmatched. The CDR3 contains 18 residues. Germline V CDR1 and CDR2: SNHLY, FYNNEI. CDR3 amino acids: CASSEEEDRVISNEKLFF. The DNA for the CDR3 is TGTGCCAGCAGTGAAGAGGAGGACAGGGTTATATCTAATGAAAAACTGTTTTTT.

The J gene is TRBJ2-3, the V gene TRBV19; 8 nucleotides align to TRBD1. In germline, CDR1 is LNHDA, CDR2 SQIVND (reference sequence). V gave up 10 bases and J gave up 4 bases; unmatched junction bases: 4. This CDR3 comprises 12 residues. CDR3 coding DNA: TGTGCCACTGGACAGGGCGCAGATACGCAGTATTTT. Translating it yields CATGQGADTQYF. Based on the CDR3 plus reference TRBV19 and TRBJ2-3, the full variable domain is DGGITQSPKYLFRKEGQNVTLSCEQNLNHDAMYWYRQDPGQGLRLIYYSQIVNDFQKGDIAEGYSVSREKKESFPLTVTSAQKNPTAFYLCATGQGADTQYFGPGTRLTVL.

The chain recombines TRBV2 with TRBJ1-1; the D gene is possibly TRBD1 (6 bases). The CDR3 runs to 12 residues. Germline CDR1 reads SNHLY; CDR2 reads FYNNEI. V dropped 0 bases and J dropped 11 bases, with 10 bases sitting between them. The CDR3 DNA follows: TGTGCCAGCAGTGAAGCGGGGGCAAGGGCTTTCTTT. Encoded protein: CASSEAGARAFF.

This sequence joins TRBV19 and TRBJ1-2; D possibly corresponds to TRBD1 (5 bases). Trimming took 4 bases from V and 5 from J, leaving 20 bases between them. Per germline, CDR1 LNHDA and CDR2 SQIVND (reference sequence). The CDR3 is made up of 16 amino acids. This CDR3 is CASSNPGFPVGYGYTF. CDR3 nucleotide sequence: TGTGCCAGTAGTAACCCAGGGTTTCCGGTTGGGTATGGCTACACCTTC.

V usage is TRBV6-1 and J usage is TRBJ2-1; tentatively, D is TRBD2 (5 bases). Germline assignment: CDR1 MNHNS and CDR2 SASEGT. Trimming took off 4 bases at V and 5 bases at J, with 18 bases between the two ends. The CDR3 is 16 residues long. The CDR3 bases are TGTGCCAGCAGTGGATCGGTAGCTAGCTTCAACAATGAGCAGTTCTTC. Protein product: CASSGSVASFNNEQFF.

CDR3 loop: CASSDSGGSSPYEQYF. DNA of the CDR3: TGTGCCAGCAGCGACAGCGGCGGGAGCTCACCCTACGAGCAGTACTTC. The chain uses TRBV7-9 and TRBJ2-7, with 7 nucleotides matching TRBD2. This CDR3 comprises 16 residues. V lost 5 bases to trimming and J lost 2 bases; unmatched junction nucleotides: 12. CDR1 SEHNR and CDR2 FQNEAQ come from the germline V gene (reference sequence).

V and J are TRBV5-6 and TRBJ2-1; D not certain. CDR1 SGHDT and CDR2 YYEEEE come from the germline V gene. The CDR3 consists of 11 residues. V was clipped by 1 base and J by 9 bases, with 5 bases between them. Written as DNA, the CDR3 is TGTGCCAGCAGCTTGTATCGTGAGCAGTTCTTC. Protein sequence: CASSLYREQFF.

This chain connects TRBV30 to TRBJ2-7; TRBD1 agrees at 8 bases. Trimming cost V 1 base and J 3 bases; bases outside gene matches: 11. The CDR3 extends over 16 amino acids. CDR1 and CDR2 (germline): GTSNPN, SVGIG (reference sequence). This CDR3 reads CAWSALVDRGGYEQYF. CDR3 coding DNA: TGTGCCTGGAGTGCGTTAGTTGACAGGGGCGGCTACGAGCAGTACTTC.

This sequence joins TRBV3-1 (or the pseudogene TRBV3-2) and TRBJ1-1, with 8 bases matching TRBD1. Germline CDR1 LGHDT, CDR2 YNNKEL (reference sequence). Trimming removed 6 bases from V and 4 bases from J; junction bases left unmatched: 7. The CDR3 has 14 amino acids. CDR3 residues: CASSLQGAGTEAFF. The CDR3 nucleotides are TGTGCCAGCAGTCTGCAGGGGGCCGGCACTGAAGCTTTCTTT.

The V call is TRBV20-1, the J call TRBJ2-1; no clear D gene. Germline V CDR1 and CDR2: DFQATT, SNEGSKA (reference sequence). The CDR3 is 11 amino acids. V lost 3 bases and J lost 9, with 9 bases in between. DNA for the CDR3: TGCAGTGCTAGTATTACAACTGAGCAGTTCTTC. It translates to CSASITTEQFF.

The chain combines TRBV7-2 with TRBJ2-1; 8 positions agree with TRBD2. CDR1 and CDR2 from the germline V gene are SGHTA and FQGNSA. This CDR3 is 14 amino acids long. V was pared by 6 bases and J by 4 bases, with 5 bases of the junction left unmatched. The DNA of the CDR3 is TGTGCCAGCAGTACGGGAGGGACGTACAATGAGCAGTTCTTC. Encoded protein: CASSTGGTYNEQFF.

The rearrangement joins TRBV24-1 to TRBJ2-1; 12 positions agree with TRBD2. This CDR3 region has 16 residues. V lost 3 bases, J lost 7 bases, and 6 bases stayed unmatched. Germline CDR1 and CDR2: KGHDR and SFDVKD. The CDR3 sequence is CATSDPSGRALNEQFF. The CDR3 DNA reads TGTGCCACCAGTGATCCTAGCGGGAGGGCCTTGAATGAGCAGTTCTTC.

The chain combines TRBV10-3 with TRBJ2-1; possible D gene TRBD2, 5 bases. The germline gives CDR1 ENHRY, CDR2 SYGVKD. Trimming took 6 bases from V and 5 from J, leaving 11 bases between them. The CDR3 is 13 residues long. The CDR3 sequence: CAIRTDGNNEQFF. In DNA form, the CDR3 reads TGTGCCATCAGGACGGACGGGAACAATGAGCAGTTCTTC.

The chain links TRBV7-9 to TRBJ2-5, with a weak D call TRBD2 (6 bases). Germline CDR1 is SEHNR and CDR2 is FQNEAQ (reference sequence). With 5 bases removed from V and 2 bases from J, the gap between germline ends came to 9 bases. The CDR3 is 13 residues long. In DNA, the CDR3 is TGTGCCAGCAGCCCGGGACTTCAAGAGACCCAGTACTTC. This encodes CASSPGLQETQYF.

This clone came up a few times. J is TRBJ2-3 and V is TRBV19; 7 bases map to TRBD2. Germline CDR1 and CDR2: LNHDA and SQIVND (reference sequence). The J segment lost 2 bases and the V segment lost 2 bases, leaving 7 bases of the junction unmatched. This CDR3 contains 16 residues. This chain's CDR3 is CASSIIGGRDTDTQYF. CDR3 sequence (DNA): TGTGCCAGTAGTATAATCGGCGGGAGAGACACAGATACGCAGTATTTT.

This clone was seen more than once but under ten times. The gene calls are TRBV14 and TRBJ2-3; D is undetermined. Germline CDR1 is SGHDN and CDR2 is FVKESK. Between the trimmed V and J ends, which lost 10 bases and 4 bases, there was a span of 9 bases. This CDR3 is built from 11 residues. The CDR3 nucleotides are TGTGCCACCGCGGTGGCAGATACGCAGTATTTT. Translated, it gives CATAVADTQYF.

The genes are TRBV5-4 and TRBJ1-2, with 7 bases matching TRBD1. The CDR3 is made up of 16 amino acids. Germline V CDR1 and CDR2: SGHNT, YYREEE (reference sequence). J lost 2 bases, V lost 1 base, and 8 bases had no gene match. The CDR3: CASSLKDRAANYGYTF. Written as DNA, the CDR3 is TGTGCCAGCAGCTTGAAAGACAGGGCCGCCAACTATGGCTACACCTTC.

V usage is TRBV30 and J usage is TRBJ2-5; TRBD2 might be the D (6 bases). Germline CDR1 reads GTSNPN; CDR2 reads SVGIG (reference sequence). Trimming stripped 1 base from V and 4 bases from J, with 10 bases between. The CDR3 covers 13 residues. CDR3 sequence: CAWSGLARETQYF. The CDR3 DNA follows: TGTGCCTGGAGTGGGCTAGCGAGAGAGACCCAGTACTTC.

For this clone: Additional DNA sequences in this sample encode the identical CDR3. The V gene is TRBV29-1, the J gene TRBJ1-2; 10 bases match TRBD1. The V gene's germline CDR1 is SQVTM and CDR2 ANQGSEA. J was trimmed by 4 bases and V by 7 bases; bases with no gene match: 6. The CDR3 totals 13 residues. CDR3 DNA: TGCAGCGCCGGGACAGGGGTAGGCTATGGCTACACCTTC. Its translation: CSAGTGVGYGYTF.

The rearrangement links TRBV3-1 (or the pseudogene TRBV3-2) to TRBJ1-1; no clear D. Germline CDR1 is LGHDT and CDR2 is YNNKEL (reference sequence). The CDR3 is 14 amino acids. V dropped 0 bases and J dropped 0 bases, with 5 bases sitting between them. In DNA, the CDR3 is TGTGCCAGCAGCCAAGATGGAGTGAACACTGAAGCTTTCTTT. Its protein is CASSQDGVNTEAFF.